The rows below give T cell receptor beta chains drawn from one sample of a study of cytomegalovirus exposure and HLA in healthy donors. TCRdb's copy holds only in-frame clones and misses some; the assay was immunoSEQ multiplex PCR. In the table there are roughly 170,000 clones, 84% of which are singletons. Sample: PBMCs. The receptors originated from a girl aged 2-10 years in good health and CMV-seropositive. Each CDR3 is given with its conserved first and last residue. Each record gives: V gene, clone size, D gene, J gene, CDR3 DNA, CDR3 protein. D genes are given only for firm matches. A clone size is listed for some rows: how often the clone was seen (once, few, many), or a class if it is expanded.

v_gene: TRBV5-1
abundance: NA
d_gene: NA
j_gene: TRBJ1-2
CDR3nt: TGCGCCAGCAGCTTCGACGGGTCGAGGTATGGCTACACCTTC
CDR3aa: CASSFDGSRYGYTF

v_gene: TRBV2
abundance: NA
d_gene: TRBD2
j_gene: TRBJ2-4
CDR3nt: TGTGCCAGCACCCCCCCCCTCCTGGGGGCGCCTGGGACTAGCTCAAACATTCAGTACTTC
CDR3aa: CASTPPLLGAPGTSSNIQYF

v_gene: TRBV19
abundance: NA
d_gene: TRBD1
j_gene: TRBJ2-1
CDR3nt: TGTGCCAGTAGTTCTCGGACAGGGTATATTGAGCAGTTCTTC
CDR3aa: CASSSRTGYIEQFF

v_gene: TRBV6-5
abundance: few
d_gene: NA
j_gene: TRBJ2-7
CDR3nt: TGTGCCAGCAGTCCCGCGGAGGACTACGAGCAGTACTTC
CDR3aa: CASSPAEDYEQYF

v_gene: TRBV9
abundance: NA
d_gene: TRBD2
j_gene: TRBJ2-7
CDR3nt: TGTGCCAGCAGCGAAGCGGGGGCGGGCTACGAGCAGTACTTC
CDR3aa: CASSEAGAGYEQYF

v_gene: TRBV4-1
abundance: NA
d_gene: NA
j_gene: TRBJ1-6
CDR3nt: TGCGCCAGCAGCCAAGATCCGGCAGGGTATAATTCACCCCTCCACTTT
CDR3aa: CASSQDPAGYNSPLHF

v_gene: TRBV4-1
abundance: NA
d_gene: NA
j_gene: TRBJ2-6
CDR3nt: TGCGCCAGCAGCCTTGACGGGACTGGGGCCAACGTCCTGACTTTC
CDR3aa: CASSLDGTGANVLTF

v_gene: TRBV9
abundance: NA
d_gene: TRBD1
j_gene: TRBJ2-7
CDR3nt: TGTGCCAGCAGCGTAGGGGACAGGGGTCACGAGCAGTACTTC
CDR3aa: CASSVGDRGHEQYF

v_gene: TRBV6-1
abundance: NA
d_gene: NA
j_gene: TRBJ1-5
CDR3nt: TGTGCCAGCAGTGATTTGAGAGGGGGGCCCCAGCATTTT
CDR3aa: CASSDLRGGPQHF

v_gene: TRBV4-1
abundance: NA
d_gene: TRBD1
j_gene: TRBJ1-4
CDR3nt: TGCGCCAGCAGCCGCTCCGTTGCGGGACAGGGTGTCACTAATGAAAAACTGTTTTTT
CDR3aa: CASSRSVAGQGVTNEKLFF

v_gene: TRBV27
abundance: few
d_gene: NA
j_gene: TRBJ1-5
CDR3nt: TGTGCCAGCAGTTTATCGACAGATGGGGGCAATCAGCCCCAGCATTTT
CDR3aa: CASSLSTDGGNQPQHF

v_gene: TRBV6-5
abundance: NA
d_gene: NA
j_gene: TRBJ1-5
CDR3nt: TGTGCCAGCAGTACAATGTCGGGTCAGCCCCAGCATTTT
CDR3aa: CASSTMSGQPQHF

v_gene: TRBV28
abundance: NA
d_gene: TRBD2
j_gene: TRBJ2-7
CDR3nt: TGTGCCAGCAGTCGGGCGCAGCGGGAGGCCCACGAGCAGTACTTC
CDR3aa: CASSRAQREAHEQYF

v_gene: TRBV19
abundance: NA
d_gene: NA
j_gene: TRBJ1-1
CDR3nt: TGTGCCAGTAGTATGGATGGACTTAAGGCTTTCTTT
CDR3aa: CASSMDGLKAFF

v_gene: TRBV19
abundance: once
d_gene: NA
j_gene: TRBJ1-3
CDR3nt: TGTGCCAGTAATCGGGGGTATTTAGGCGGAAACACCATATATTTT
CDR3aa: CASNRGYLGGNTIYF

v_gene: TRBV11-2
abundance: NA
d_gene: TRBD1
j_gene: TRBJ1-2
CDR3nt: TGTGCCAGCAGCTTTAAGGGTGGGGCAGGGGGAAACATCTATGGCTACACCTTC
CDR3aa: CASSFKGGAGGNIYGYTF

v_gene: TRBV7-9
abundance: NA
d_gene: TRBD2
j_gene: TRBJ2-3
CDR3nt: TGTGCCAGCAGCTCCGGGACTAGGGTTAAAGACACAGATACGCAGTATTTT
CDR3aa: CASSSGTRVKDTDTQYF

v_gene: TRBV7-2
abundance: NA
d_gene: TRBD2
j_gene: TRBJ2-5
CDR3nt: TGTGCCAGCGGGCAACCTGGCGGGAGAGGGGAGACCCAGTACTTC
CDR3aa: CASGQPGGRGETQYF

v_gene: TRBV5-1
abundance: once
d_gene: NA
j_gene: TRBJ2-5
CDR3nt: TGCGCCAGCAGCTTGGCTGACAGCGTGCAGGAGACCCAGTACTTC
CDR3aa: CASSLADSVQETQYF

v_gene: TRBV7-2
abundance: NA
d_gene: NA
j_gene: TRBJ2-1
CDR3nt: TGTGCCAGCAGCTCATACCAGGGGATTAGCTACAATGAGCAGTTCTTC
CDR3aa: CASSSYQGISYNEQFF

v_gene: TRBV30
abundance: few
d_gene: TRBD1
j_gene: TRBJ2-6
CDR3nt: TGTGCCTGGACGACAGGGGTTGGGGCCAACGTCCTGACTTTC
CDR3aa: CAWTTGVGANVLTF

v_gene: TRBV15
abundance: NA
d_gene: NA
j_gene: TRBJ2-7
CDR3nt: TGTGCCACCAGCAACTCTCGAAGCTCCTACGAGCAGTACTTC
CDR3aa: CATSNSRSSYEQYF

v_gene: TRBV29-1
abundance: once
d_gene: NA
j_gene: TRBJ2-2
CDR3nt: TGCAGCGTTGATCTGTCGGCGGCGACCGGGGAGCTGTTTTTT
CDR3aa: CSVDLSAATGELFF

v_gene: TRBV25-1
abundance: once
d_gene: NA
j_gene: TRBJ2-7
CDR3nt: TGTGCCAGCAGCAAGCATACAGGTCCCGAGCAGTACTTC
CDR3aa: CASSKHTGPEQYF

v_gene: TRBV6-5
abundance: NA
d_gene: TRBD2
j_gene: TRBJ2-1
CDR3nt: TGTGCCAGCAGCCTCCGGGGGGGTTCCTACAATGAGCAGTTCTTC
CDR3aa: CASSLRGGSYNEQFF

v_gene: TRBV30
abundance: NA
d_gene: TRBD1
j_gene: TRBJ1-3
CDR3nt: TGTGCCTGGAGTGACAGGGGAGTTACTGGAAACACCATATATTTT
CDR3aa: CAWSDRGVTGNTIYF

v_gene: TRBV2
abundance: NA
d_gene: NA
j_gene: TRBJ1-3
CDR3nt: TGTGCCAGCAGTCTGTATTCAGGGGCTGGAAACACCATATATTTT
CDR3aa: CASSLYSGAGNTIYF

v_gene: TRBV28
abundance: NA
d_gene: NA
j_gene: TRBJ1-2
CDR3nt: TGTGCCAGCAGCCCCGGGGGTGGCTACACCTTC
CDR3aa: CASSPGGGYTF

v_gene: TRBV4-2
abundance: few
d_gene: TRBD2
j_gene: TRBJ2-1
CDR3nt: TGTGCCAGCAGCCTCCGCCTAGCGGGAGTAGGCAATGAGCAGTTCTTC
CDR3aa: CASSLRLAGVGNEQFF

v_gene: TRBV6-5
abundance: once
d_gene: TRBD1
j_gene: TRBJ2-7
CDR3nt: TGTGCCAGCAGTCGGGGACAGGGGGCTGTGCAGTACTTC
CDR3aa: CASSRGQGAVQYF

v_gene: TRBV6-1
abundance: NA
d_gene: NA
j_gene: TRBJ1-5
CDR3nt: TGTGCCAGCAGTGTAGTACAGGGCCAGCCCCAGCATTTT
CDR3aa: CASSVVQGQPQHF

v_gene: TRBV6-1
abundance: NA
d_gene: NA
j_gene: TRBJ1-2
CDR3nt: TGTGCCAGCAGAGGGACCGGACAGCAGATGTGTGGCTACACCTTC
CDR3aa: CASRGTGQQMCGYTF

v_gene: TRBV25-1
abundance: NA
d_gene: NA
j_gene: TRBJ2-7
CDR3nt: TGTGCCAGCAGCCGGAGGGGGAGGGCCTACGAGCAGTACTTC
CDR3aa: CASSRRGRAYEQYF

v_gene: TRBV10-1
abundance: NA
d_gene: NA
j_gene: TRBJ1-2
CDR3nt: TGCGCCAGCAGTCGAGACAGAGACTATGGCTACACCTTC
CDR3aa: CASSRDRDYGYTF

v_gene: TRBV5-1
abundance: NA
d_gene: NA
j_gene: TRBJ1-3
CDR3nt: TGCGCCAACCCTATTCCCGGAGGCTCTAGAAACACCATATATTTT
CDR3aa: CANPIPGGSRNTIYF

v_gene: TRBV27
abundance: NA
d_gene: NA
j_gene: TRBJ2-1
CDR3nt: TGTGCCAGCAGTTTATCGGATCCTAGCGATAATGAGCAGTTCTTC
CDR3aa: CASSLSDPSDNEQFF

v_gene: TRBV4-1
abundance: NA
d_gene: NA
j_gene: TRBJ2-1
CDR3nt: TGCGCCAGCAGCCAAGGCGGAAACCTCAGATCCTACAATGAGCAGTTCTTC
CDR3aa: CASSQGGNLRSYNEQFF

v_gene: TRBV4-1
abundance: NA
d_gene: TRBD1
j_gene: TRBJ1-1
CDR3nt: TGCGCCAGCAGTCGACGGGACAGGGGGCCGGAGGACACTGAAGCTTTCTTT
CDR3aa: CASSRRDRGPEDTEAFF

v_gene: TRBV28
abundance: NA
d_gene: NA
j_gene: TRBJ2-1
CDR3nt: TGTGCCAGCAGTTTACCCAGGTGGGAGGCCCTGGAGCAGTTCTTC
CDR3aa: CASSLPRWEALEQFF

v_gene: TRBV7-3
abundance: few
d_gene: NA
j_gene: TRBJ2-6
CDR3nt: TGTGCCACCGAACAGGGCTCTGGGGCCAACGTCCTGACTTTC
CDR3aa: CATEQGSGANVLTF

v_gene: TRBV4-1
abundance: NA
d_gene: NA
j_gene: TRBJ2-7
CDR3nt: TGCGCCAGCAGCCAAGATCCGCTAGTTTCCTACGAGCAGTACTTC
CDR3aa: CASSQDPLVSYEQYF

v_gene: TRBV30
abundance: NA
d_gene: NA
j_gene: TRBJ1-5
CDR3nt: TGTGCCTGGAAACGGGGAGAATGGGGAAATCAGCCCCAGCATTTT
CDR3aa: CAWKRGEWGNQPQHF

v_gene: TRBV4-1
abundance: NA
d_gene: NA
j_gene: TRBJ1-1
CDR3nt: TGCGCCAGCAGCCTACGTATAGGGACGGGACTCGAGAACCTAGCTTTCTTT
CDR3aa: CASSLRIGTGLENLAFF

v_gene: TRBV6-5
abundance: NA
d_gene: NA
j_gene: TRBJ1-5
CDR3nt: TGTGCCAGCAGTTACTCACCGACAGGCAATCAGCCCCAGCATTTT
CDR3aa: CASSYSPTGNQPQHF

v_gene: TRBV7-2
abundance: NA
d_gene: NA
j_gene: TRBJ2-1
CDR3nt: TGTGCCAGCAGCCCCGACAGCTCCTACAATGAGCAGTTCTTC
CDR3aa: CASSPDSSYNEQFF

v_gene: TRBV4-1
abundance: NA
d_gene: TRBD2
j_gene: TRBJ2-5
CDR3nt: TGCGCCAGCAGCCCCCCCGGAGCCGGGAGGGCCAGGGAGACCCAGTACTTC
CDR3aa: CASSPPGAGRARETQYF

v_gene: TRBV19
abundance: NA
d_gene: NA
j_gene: TRBJ1-1
CDR3nt: TGTGCCAGTAGTATTGGGCGAGATGAAGCTTTCTTT
CDR3aa: CASSIGRDEAFF

v_gene: TRBV5-1
abundance: NA
d_gene: NA
j_gene: TRBJ1-2
CDR3nt: TGCGCCAGCAGCTTGGCGGTACCGGTCCGATCAAACTATGGCTACACCTTC
CDR3aa: CASSLAVPVRSNYGYTF

v_gene: TRBV7-2
abundance: few
d_gene: NA
j_gene: TRBJ2-4
CDR3nt: TGTGCCAGCAGGGGGGCGGAATCCAAAAACATTCAGTACTTC
CDR3aa: CASRGAESKNIQYF

v_gene: TRBV5-1
abundance: NA
d_gene: TRBD2
j_gene: TRBJ2-5
CDR3nt: TGCGCCAGCAGCTTTGTCAGCCTAGCGGGATTTCAAGAGACCCAGTACTTC
CDR3aa: CASSFVSLAGFQETQYF

v_gene: TRBV5-1
abundance: NA
d_gene: TRBD1
j_gene: TRBJ2-7
CDR3nt: TGCGCCAGCAGCCTCAACGACAGGGTAGGCGAGCAGTACTTC
CDR3aa: CASSLNDRVGEQYF

v_gene: TRBV11-3
abundance: NA
d_gene: NA
j_gene: TRBJ1-1
CDR3nt: TGTGCCAGCAGCATAGCGGTCGAGAACACTGAAGCTTTCTTT
CDR3aa: CASSIAVENTEAFF